These 17 T cell receptor beta chains came from one sample sequenced in a study of T cell responses to AZD1222 COVID-19 vaccine. Assay used: immunoSEQ multiplex PCR; TCRdb lists only in-frame clones, some missing. The data contain around 110,000 clones, around nine tenths of them singletons. This sample comprised peripheral blood, obtained 28 days after the second AZD1222 dose. These receptors all come from an adult who received the AZD1222 COVID-19 vaccine.

The CDR3 nucleotides read TGCAGCGTTGAGGATTCAGGAAACACCATATATTTT. Translation: CSVEDSGNTIYF. The chain carries TRBV29-1 and TRBJ1-3; D remains unclear. Germline CDR1 is SQVTM and CDR2 is ANQGSEA. The V end was cut by 3 bases, the J end by 4 bases, with 7 bases between. This CDR3 spans 12 amino acids.

V gene TRBV7-8 combines with J gene TRBJ1-4, with D possibly TRBD1 on 6 matching bases. Germline V gene lookup returns CDR1 SGHVS and CDR2 FQNEAQ. The V gene lost 1 base and the J gene lost 9 bases, with 21 bases spanning the gap. The CDR3 contains 17 residues. CDR3 bases: TGTGCCAGCAGCTTAGATCCCCCGGGGGCGGAGATTAAAAAACTGTTTTTT. It yields the protein CASSLDPPGAEIKKLFF.

V and J are TRBV5-1 and TRBJ1-2, with TRBD1 as a possible D gene (6 bases). Germline V gene lookup returns CDR1 SGHRS and CDR2 YFSETQ. V was cut by 5 bases and J by 5 bases, with 13 bases left in between. This CDR3 has 13 amino acids. Here the CDR3 reads CASRWTVDYGYTF. DNA for the CDR3: TGCGCCAGCAGATGGACAGTTGATTATGGCTACACCTTC.

This clone was seen just once. V usage is TRBV27 and J usage is TRBJ2-2, with D possibly being TRBD2 (5 bases). V was shortened by 7 bases and J by 1 base, with 10 bases between the two germline ends. This CDR3 contains 14 residues. Germline V gene data show CDR1 as MNHEY and CDR2 as SMNVEV (reference sequence). The CDR3 here is CASNPRGNTGELFF. CDR3 bases: TGTGCCAGCAACCCACGGGGGAACACCGGGGAGCTGTTTTTT.

This clone was detected a few times. The chain recombines TRBV3-1 (or the pseudogene TRBV3-2) with TRBJ2-2; TRBD2 is a possible D gene (6 bases). Germline lookup yields CDR1 LGHDT and CDR2 YNNKEL (reference sequence). Trimming shortened V by 4 bases and J by 8 bases, and 14 bases separated the two germline ends. The CDR3 extends over 14 amino acids. CDR3 bases: TGTGCCAGCAGCCGGGACTTTCTCCAAGGGGAGCTGTTTTTT. It specifies CASSRDFLQGELFF.

The chain combines TRBV19 with TRBJ2-3; 9 bases align to TRBD2. The CDR3 extends over 15 amino acids. The V gene end was trimmed by 3 bases and the J gene end by 8 bases; junction bases not matched to a gene: 9. The V gene's germline CDR1 is LNHDA and CDR2 SQIVND (reference sequence). The CDR3 here is CASSMALAGRVTQYF. CDR3 sequence (DNA): TGTGCCAGTAGTATGGCTCTAGCGGGAAGAGTTACGCAGTATTTT.

In its sample, this clone was seen a few times. The rearrangement uses TRBV19 and TRBJ1-2; D ambiguous. V shed 5 bases and J shed 0 bases, with 19 bases lying between them. Germline lookup yields CDR1 LNHDA and CDR2 SQIVND (reference sequence). This CDR3 spans 17 amino acids. The DNA for the CDR3 is TGTGCCAGTAGTGCCCTCCGGCCCCGGGCGGCTAACTATGGCTACACCTTC. Translation: CASSALRPRAANYGYTF. The variable domain in full, completed from reference TRBV19 and TRBJ1-2, reads DGGITQSPKYLFRKEGQNVTLSCEQNLNHDAMYWYRQDPGQGLRLIYYSQIVNDFQKGDIAEGYSVSREKKESFPLTVTSAQKNPTAFYLCASSALRPRAANYGYTFGSGTRLTVV.

This rearrangement joins TRBV4-1 to TRBJ2-3; possible D gene TRBD2, 6 bases. CDR1 is MGHRA and CDR2 is YSYEKL in the germline V gene. The length of the CDR3 is 15 residues. V was pared by 0 bases and J by 4 bases, with 11 bases between. DNA of the CDR3: TGCGCCAGCAGCCAAGATCCGGGGGAAGCAGATACGCAGTATTTT. Its translation is CASSQDPGEADTQYF.

This clone was recorded only once. J is TRBJ1-2 and V is TRBV10-2, with 10 bases matching TRBD1. The CDR3 is made up of 14 amino acids. From germline, CDR1 is WSHSY and CDR2 SAAADI. Germline trimming cut 4 bases from V and 8 bases from J; bases unmatched to any gene: 7. Here the CDR3 reads CASSVPDRGLGYTF. The DNA for the CDR3 is TGCGCCAGCAGTGTCCCCGACAGGGGGCTCGGCTACACCTTC.

The rearrangement links TRBV4-3 to TRBJ2-3, with 9 bases identical to TRBD2. V lost 5 bases, J lost 2 bases, and 5 bases stayed unmatched. CDR3 length: 15 amino acids. Germline V lookup: CDR1 LGHNA, CDR2 YSLEER. The CDR3 DNA is TGCGCCAGCAGCGGGTTAGCGGGAGTCACAGATACGCAGTATTTT. The encoded protein is CASSGLAGVTDTQYF.

The V gene is TRBV7-8, the J gene TRBJ2-2, with D tentatively TRBD2 (7 bases). CDR1 and CDR2 from the germline V gene are SGHVS and FQNEAQ. The CDR3 extends over 15 amino acids. V lost 4 bases and J 3 bases, leaving 12 bases between the germline ends. The CDR3 DNA sequence: TGTGCCAGCAGCTCGGGGGGCCCGTACACCGGGGAGCTGTTTTTT. Translated: CASSSGGPYTGELFF.

V usage is TRBV5-4 and J usage is TRBJ2-7; 7 bases map to TRBD2. CDR3 size: 15 residues. The germline V gene has CDR1 SGHNT and CDR2 YYREEE (reference sequence). V shed 3 bases and J 3 bases; nucleotides not matched to a gene: 9. This CDR3 is CASSSSPGGLYEQYF. The CDR3 DNA follows: TGTGCCAGCAGCTCCTCCCCGGGAGGCCTCTACGAGCAGTACTTC. The entire variable domain, with the rest obtained from reference TRBV5-4 and TRBJ2-7, is as follows: ETGVTQSPTHLIKTRGQQVTLRCSSQSGHNTVSWYQQALGQGPQFIFQYYREEENGRGNFPPRFSGLQFPNYSSELNVNALELDDSALYLCASSSSPGGLYEQYFGPGTRLTVT.

This clone was detected many times. The gene calls are TRBV15 and TRBJ1-5; D remains unclear. CDR1 LNHNV and CDR2 YYDKDF come from the germline V gene (reference sequence). V lost 6 bases to trimming and J lost 6 bases, with 9 bases between them. There are 12 residues in the CDR3. CDR3 in DNA: TGTGCCACCAGAGCTATGGGTCAGCCCCAGCATTTT. It translates to CATRAMGQPQHF.

CDR3 nucleotide sequence: TGTGCCAGCAGTACAACCGGGACTAGCACCTACGAGCAGTACTTC. This translates into CASSTTGTSTYEQYF. The J gene is TRBJ2-7, the V gene TRBV6-5; 9 positions match TRBD2. Trimming removed 5 bases from V and 2 bases from J; junction bases left unmatched: 7. Germline CDR1 reads MNHEY; CDR2 reads SVGAGI. This CDR3 is built from 15 residues.

The V and J genes are TRBV5-1 and TRBJ2-3; TRBD1 matches at 8 bases. CDR1 and CDR2 from the germline V gene are SGHRS and YFSETQ. V lost 7 bases, J lost 3 bases, and 4 bases stayed unmatched. The CDR3 spans 13 residues. The CDR3 is CASGTGGTDTQYF. The CDR3 nucleotides read TGCGCCAGCGGAACAGGGGGGACAGATACGCAGTATTTT.

The chain combines TRBV5-1 with TRBJ1-5; 9 bases map to TRBD1. J gave up 7 bases and V 4 bases, and 6 bases lay outside the gene matches. The germline CDR1 and CDR2 sequences are SGHRS and YFSETQ. The CDR3 extends over 14 amino acids. CDR3 region: CASSEQGAGQPQHF. DNA of the CDR3: TGCGCCAGCAGCGAACAGGGGGCCGGACAGCCCCAGCATTTT. Looking up the rest from reference TRBV5-1 and TRBJ1-5 gives the full variable domain: KAGVTQTPRYLIKTRGQQVTLSCSPISGHRSVSWYQQTPGQGLQFLFEYFSETQRNKGNFPGRFSGRQFSNSRSEMNVSTLELGDSALYLCASSEQGAGQPQHFGDGTRLSIL.

This clone is a singleton in its sample. V gene TRBV3-1 (or the pseudogene TRBV3-2) combines with J gene TRBJ1-2, with 9 bases lining up with TRBD1. This CDR3 comprises 15 residues. J gave up 7 bases and V 3 bases, and 9 bases lay outside the gene matches. Germline V lookup: CDR1 LGHDT, CDR2 YNNKEL (reference sequence). The CDR3 DNA reads TGTGCCAGCAGCCAGCCCGGGACAGGGCTTTTTGGCTACACCTTC. Its protein product is CASSQPGTGLFGYTF.